This T cell receptor beta chain was identified in a study of esophageal squamous cell carcinoma under preoperative chemotherapy. Study overall: Samples included peripheral blood T cells as well as tumor-infiltrating lymphocytes. Study-level points and caveats: Abundant clones tended to shrink rather than expand after paclitaxel-nedaplatin. After chemotherapy, TCR diversity rose significantly in peripheral T cells but not in tumor-infiltrating lymphocytes.

Notes on this clonotype: The target antigen is unknown.

TCRdb re-analysed the PCR reads in MiXCR, keeping a single row per CDR3 protein. The sample carries 10,000 to 15,000 distinct CDR3 sequences, roughly half recorded once. CDR3 length equals 16 residues. Germline V gives CDR1 MNHNS, CDR2 SASEGT. V lost 6 bases to trimming and J lost 13 bases, with 28 bases between them. The time point: before preoperative PTX-NDP chemotherapy. Preoperative chemotherapy with paclitaxel-nedaplatin was given to patients before surgery. This chain connects TRBV6-1 to TRBJ2-4; D might be TRBD2 (7 bases). The sequence derives from a human donor with esophageal squamous cell carcinoma. The donor label of this sample is uncertain. Sample acquisition took place from a patient given preoperative chemotherapy. CDR3: CASSGGQENNKNTQYF. The CDR3, as DNA: TGTGCCAGCAGCGGGGGGCAGGAAAATAACAAAAACACCCAGTACTTC.